The 10 T cell receptor beta chains given below trace back to one sample, sequenced in a study of cytomegalovirus exposure and HLA in healthy donors. The PCR employed 60 Vbeta primers together with 13 Jbeta primers. The protocol was immunoSEQ multiplex PCR, while the TCRdb copy is restricted to in-frame clones and leaves out a portion. The sample includes over 65,000 clones, approximately 80% of them seen just once. The sample taken for sequencing was PBMCs. The receptors shown here come from a woman aged 25-40 years in good health and CMV-seronegative.

In nucleotides, the CDR3 is TGTGCCAGCAGCTTCGACTCCCGGTGGGGCTTCCAAGAGACCCAGTACTTC. The encoded protein is CASSFDSRWGFQETQYF. The chain has TRBV7-2 and TRBJ2-5, with a weak D call TRBD1 (5 bases). Germline values: CDR1 SGHTA, CDR2 FQGNSA. The CDR3 consists of 17 residues. Trimming shortened V by 3 bases and J by 1 base, and 18 bases separated the two germline ends.

This clone has only a few counts. This chain uses TRBV7-6 with TRBJ2-5; D unresolved. This CDR3 is 13 amino acids long. The V end was cut by 4 bases, the J end by 7 bases, with 13 bases between. Per the germline V gene, CDR1 is SGHVS and CDR2 is FNYEAQ. For the CDR3, the DNA is TGTGCCAGCAGCTCTGAATCTTACGGGACCCAGTACTTC. It translates to CASSSESYGTQYF.

This clone was seen only once. The V gene is TRBV15, the J gene TRBJ1-2; tentatively, D is TRBD1 (5 bases). The CDR3 sequence is 14 residues long. V was trimmed by 1 base and J by 4 bases, leaving 10 bases between them. The germline V gene has CDR1 LNHNV and CDR2 YYDKDF (reference sequence). CDR3 loop: CATSRVGEGYGYTF. CDR3 DNA sequence: TGTGCCACCAGCAGAGTAGGGGAGGGCTATGGCTACACCTTC.

The count of this clone is one. The CDR3 region has the DNA TGTGCCAGCGGAAGGACAGGGAGGGGTGGCTACACCTTC. This sequence encodes CASGRTGRGGYTF. The chain recombines TRBV2 with TRBJ1-2, with 8 positions matching TRBD1. The CDR3 extends over 13 amino acids. Losses at the gene ends were 8 bases for V and 7 bases for J; bases not matched to a gene: 9. CDR1 SNHLY and CDR2 FYNNEI come from the germline V gene. The whole variable domain, remainder taken from reference TRBV2 and TRBJ1-2, is EPEVTQTPSHQVTQMGQEVILRCVPISNHLYFYWYRQILGQKVEFLVSFYNNEISEKSEIFDDQFSVERPDGSNFTLKIRSTKLEDSAMYFCASGRTGRGGYTFGSGTRLTVV.

A single count supports this clone. The gene calls are TRBV6-5 and TRBJ1-1; 8 bases are a match to TRBD1. Germline CDR1 and CDR2: MNHEY and SVGAGI. Trimming at V came to 6 bases and at J to 3 bases, leaving 6 bases not matched to a gene. There are 14 residues in the CDR3. The CDR3 DNA reads TGTGCCAGCAGCACAGGGGGAGGGTACACTGAAGCTTTCTTT. Its translation is CASSTGGGYTEAFF.

The CDR3 is CAISELANTDTQYF. CDR3 DNA: TGTGCCATCAGCGAACTAGCGAACACCGATACGCAGTATTTT. This chain connects TRBV10-3 to TRBJ2-3, with 7 bases fitting TRBD2. CDR1 is ENHRY and CDR2 is SYGVKD in the germline V gene. CDR3 length: 14 amino acids. V was clipped by 6 bases and J by 6 bases; unmatched bases: 9.

The J gene is TRBJ2-5, the V gene TRBV2, with D possibly being TRBD2 (6 bases). V was cut by 7 bases and J by 7 bases, with 16 bases left in between. Germline CDR1 reads SNHLY; CDR2 reads FYNNEI. There are 13 residues in the CDR3. This CDR3 reads CASNVEGRGTQYF. The DNA of the CDR3 is TGTGCCAGCAACGTGGAGGGGAGAGGGACCCAGTACTTC. Variable domain in full (rest from reference TRBV2 and TRBJ2-5): EPEVTQTPSHQVTQMGQEVILRCVPISNHLYFYWYRQILGQKVEFLVSFYNNEISEKSEIFDDQFSVERPDGSNFTLKIRSTKLEDSAMYFCASNVEGRGTQYFGPGTRLLVL.

CDR3 nucleotide sequence: TGTGCCAGCATGACCGGACAGTCCACTGAAGCTTTCTTT. This codes for CASMTGQSTEAFF. The rearrangement joins TRBV6-5 to TRBJ1-1; D may be TRBD1 (6 bases). The CDR3 extends over 13 amino acids. CDR1 and CDR2 from the germline V gene are MNHEY and SVGAGI. The ends were cut back, 7 bases at V and 4 bases at J, with 13 bases in the middle.

J is TRBJ2-7 and V is TRBV7-8; D remains ambiguous. Germline CDR1 reads SGHVS; CDR2 reads FQNEAQ. V was pared by 3 bases and J by 0 bases, with 12 bases between. The CDR3 is made up of 15 amino acids. The CDR3 DNA is TGTGCCAGCAGCTTCGCCGCGAAAAGCTCCTACGAGCAGTACTTC. Protein sequence: CASSFAAKSSYEQYF.

The chain couples TRBV14 to TRBJ1-1; tentatively, D is TRBD1 (6 bases). Germline values: CDR1 SGHDN, CDR2 FVKESK. Trimming took 4 bases from V and 4 from J, leaving 10 bases between them. CDR3 length equals 13 residues. The DNA for the CDR3 is TGTGCCAGCAGCCCACAGGGTTTCACTGAAGCTTTCTTT. Protein: CASSPQGFTEAFF.